A selection of T cell receptor beta chains follows, all from one sample in a study of T cell responses to AZD1222 COVID-19 vaccine. Some clones are missing from TCRdb's copy, which holds only in-frame ones; the method was immunoSEQ multiplex PCR. This sample has more than 70,000 clones, with around 90% found just once. The material was peripheral blood, obtained on day 0 of MenACWY control vaccination. Receptors were obtained from an adult in good health. Each CDR3 is given with its conserved first and last residue. Each record gives: CDR3 protein, CDR3 DNA, D gene, V gene, clone size, J gene. D genes are given only for firm matches. A clone size is listed for some rows: how often the clone was seen (once, few, many), or a class if it is expanded.

cdr3_aa: CASSPEEGKYEQFF
cdr3_nt: TGTGCCAGCTCACCCGAGGAGGGGAAGTACGAGCAGTTCTTC
d_call: -
v_call: TRBV18
clone_size: once
j_call: TRBJ2-1

cdr3_aa: CASSFLQDPTRPTDTQYF
cdr3_nt: TGTGCCAGCAGTTTCCTGCAGGATCCGACTCGACCCACAGATACGCAGTATTTT
d_call: -
v_call: TRBV28
clone_size: -
j_call: TRBJ2-3

cdr3_aa: CASSFPGKSTEQYF
cdr3_nt: TGTGCCAGCAGCTTCCCAGGGAAGAGTACGGAGCAGTACTTC
d_call: -
v_call: TRBV7-9
clone_size: few
j_call: TRBJ2-7

cdr3_aa: CASSPGGELFF
cdr3_nt: TGTGCCAGCAGCCCCGGTGGGGAGCTGTTTTTT
d_call: -
v_call: TRBV7-2
clone_size: -
j_call: TRBJ2-2

cdr3_aa: CASTFLGASGVQFF
cdr3_nt: TGTGCCAGTACTTTCCTTGGGGCTAGCGGAGTGCAGTTCTTC
d_call: TRBD2
v_call: TRBV19
clone_size: -
j_call: TRBJ2-1

cdr3_aa: CASSHTPTGGSYNEQFF
cdr3_nt: TGCGCCAGCAGCCACACCCCGACAGGGGGTTCCTACAATGAGCAGTTCTTC
d_call: TRBD1
v_call: TRBV4-3
clone_size: -
j_call: TRBJ2-1

cdr3_aa: CASSARDRGRDTEAFF
cdr3_nt: TGTGCCAGTAGTGCCAGGGACAGGGGGCGAGATACTGAAGCTTTCTTT
d_call: TRBD1
v_call: TRBV19
clone_size: few
j_call: TRBJ1-1

cdr3_aa: CASSSLDRVGYGYTF
cdr3_nt: TGTGCCAGCAGTTCTCTGGACAGGGTGGGGTATGGCTACACCTTC
d_call: TRBD1
v_call: TRBV6-2/TRBV6-3
clone_size: -
j_call: TRBJ1-2

cdr3_aa: CASSLSGESNSPLHF
cdr3_nt: TGCGCCAGCAGCTTGTCCGGTGAATCTAATTCACCCCTCCACTTT
d_call: -
v_call: TRBV5-1
clone_size: -
j_call: TRBJ1-6

cdr3_aa: CASSYQETQYF
cdr3_nt: TGTGCCAGCAGCTATCAAGAGACCCAGTACTTC
d_call: -
v_call: TRBV7-2
clone_size: -
j_call: TRBJ2-5

cdr3_aa: CASSPGPGNTIYF
cdr3_nt: TGCGCCAGCAGCCCCGGACCTGGAAACACCATATATTTT
d_call: -
v_call: TRBV5-1
clone_size: -
j_call: TRBJ1-3

cdr3_aa: CASSLYPGPGELFF
cdr3_nt: TGTGCCAGCAGTTTATATCCAGGGCCCGGGGAGCTGTTTTTT
d_call: -
v_call: TRBV28
clone_size: -
j_call: TRBJ2-2

cdr3_aa: CASSSRREAFQGEQYF
cdr3_nt: TGTGCCAGCAGCTCCCGGAGGGAAGCGTTCCAAGGCGAGCAGTACTTC
d_call: -
v_call: TRBV7-2
clone_size: -
j_call: TRBJ2-7

cdr3_aa: CASSRMQGAYGYTF
cdr3_nt: TGTGCCAGCAGCCGGATGCAGGGTGCATATGGCTACACCTTC
d_call: -
v_call: TRBV7-2
clone_size: -
j_call: TRBJ1-2

cdr3_aa: CASSYDARGVNSYNSPLHF
cdr3_nt: TGTGCCAGCAGTTACGACGCTCGTGGGGTGAACTCCTATAATTCACCCCTCCACTTT
d_call: -
v_call: TRBV6-2/TRBV6-3
clone_size: -
j_call: TRBJ1-6

cdr3_aa: CASSLRPVGEQFF
cdr3_nt: TGTGCCAGCAGCTTACGCCCGGTTGGGGAGCAGTTCTTC
d_call: -
v_call: TRBV11-2
clone_size: once
j_call: TRBJ2-1

cdr3_aa: CASSFGAQETQYF
cdr3_nt: TGTGCCAGCAGCTTTGGGGCCCAAGAGACCCAGTACTTC
d_call: -
v_call: TRBV7-9
clone_size: -
j_call: TRBJ2-5

cdr3_aa: CASSLVRGEKLFF
cdr3_nt: TGTGCCAGCAGCTTGGTCAGGGGCGAAAAACTGTTTTTT
d_call: -
v_call: TRBV7-2
clone_size: -
j_call: TRBJ1-4

cdr3_aa: CASSVERSSYNEQFF
cdr3_nt: TGTGCCAGCAGCGTAGAGAGGAGCTCCTACAATGAGCAGTTCTTC
d_call: -
v_call: TRBV9
clone_size: -
j_call: TRBJ2-1

cdr3_aa: CASSPGQQAPFF
cdr3_nt: TGTGCCAGCAGCCCCGGGCAGCAAGCGCCTTTCTTT
d_call: -
v_call: TRBV5-8
clone_size: -
j_call: TRBJ1-1

cdr3_aa: CAWSVSWQGAGGYTF
cdr3_nt: TGTGCCTGGAGTGTGTCCTGGCAGGGGGCGGGTGGCTACACCTTC
d_call: TRBD1
v_call: TRBV30
clone_size: once
j_call: TRBJ1-2

cdr3_aa: CASSLRTGAVYEQYF
cdr3_nt: TGTGCCAGCAGCTTGAGGACAGGGGCTGTTTACGAGCAGTACTTC
d_call: TRBD1
v_call: TRBV7-9
clone_size: -
j_call: TRBJ2-7

cdr3_aa: CASSYSPSGTSYEQYF
cdr3_nt: TGTGCCAGCAGTTACTCCCCTAGCGGGACCTCCTACGAGCAGTACTTC
d_call: TRBD2
v_call: TRBV6-2/TRBV6-3
clone_size: -
j_call: TRBJ2-7

cdr3_aa: CASSDLGTDTQYF
cdr3_nt: TGTGCCAGCAGTGACCTAGGCACAGATACGCAGTATTTT
d_call: -
v_call: TRBV6-4
clone_size: -
j_call: TRBJ2-3

cdr3_aa: CASSTNSRGFGTGELFF
cdr3_nt: TGTGCCAGCAGTACTAATTCTAGGGGTTTCGGAACCGGGGAGCTGTTTTTT
d_call: -
v_call: TRBV6-2/TRBV6-3
clone_size: -
j_call: TRBJ2-2

cdr3_aa: CATSAPTPENEKLFF
cdr3_nt: TGTGCCACCAGTGCCCCGACACCCGAGAATGAAAAACTGTTTTTT
d_call: -
v_call: TRBV24-1
clone_size: -
j_call: TRBJ1-4

cdr3_aa: CASSELGGQVGQPQHF
cdr3_nt: TGTGCCAGCAGTGAACTTGGAGGACAGGTCGGTCAGCCCCAGCATTTT
d_call: TRBD1
v_call: TRBV2
clone_size: -
j_call: TRBJ1-5

cdr3_aa: CASSPGQGYGYTF
cdr3_nt: TGCGCCAGCAGCCCCGGACAGGGCTATGGCTACACCTTC
d_call: TRBD1
v_call: TRBV5-1
clone_size: once
j_call: TRBJ1-2

cdr3_aa: CASRHMDRANYGYTF
cdr3_nt: TGTGCCAGCAGACATATGGACAGGGCGAACTATGGCTACACCTTC
d_call: TRBD1
v_call: TRBV3-1/TRBV3-2
clone_size: -
j_call: TRBJ1-2

cdr3_aa: CASSHLGQGKGNTIYF
cdr3_nt: TGCGCCAGCAGCCACCTTGGACAGGGTAAAGGAAACACCATATATTTT
d_call: TRBD1
v_call: TRBV4-1
clone_size: -
j_call: TRBJ1-3

cdr3_aa: CAIMGTGFTGELFF
cdr3_nt: TGTGCCATCATGGGGACAGGGTTCACCGGGGAGCTGTTTTTT
d_call: TRBD1
v_call: TRBV10-3
clone_size: -
j_call: TRBJ2-2

cdr3_aa: CASTRGDGLTGQPQHF
cdr3_nt: TGTGCCAGCACCAGGGGGGATGGTCTAACGGGTCAGCCCCAGCATTTT
d_call: TRBD1
v_call: TRBV5-6
clone_size: -
j_call: TRBJ1-5

cdr3_aa: CASSAWVAGGYQPQHF
cdr3_nt: TGTGCCAGCAGTGCATGGGTTGCTGGCGGATATCAGCCCCAGCATTTT
d_call: -
v_call: TRBV2
clone_size: -
j_call: TRBJ1-5

cdr3_aa: CASSQEHIRAMAGELFF
cdr3_nt: TGCGCCAGCAGCCAAGAGCATATTCGAGCGATGGCCGGGGAGCTGTTTTTT
d_call: -
v_call: TRBV4-3
clone_size: -
j_call: TRBJ2-2

cdr3_aa: CASSQVIQDSYNEQFF
cdr3_nt: TGTGCCAGCAGCCAAGTAATACAGGACTCCTACAATGAGCAGTTCTTC
d_call: -
v_call: TRBV3-1/TRBV3-2
clone_size: few
j_call: TRBJ2-1

cdr3_aa: CASSIENNEQFF
cdr3_nt: TGTGCCAGTAGTATAGAAAACAATGAGCAGTTCTTC
d_call: -
v_call: TRBV19
clone_size: -
j_call: TRBJ2-1

cdr3_aa: CASSLGTKGTEAFF
cdr3_nt: TGTGCCAGCAGTTTGGGGACAAAGGGCACTGAAGCTTTCTTT
d_call: -
v_call: TRBV28
clone_size: -
j_call: TRBJ1-1

cdr3_aa: CSASLPGVSYEQYF
cdr3_nt: TGCAGTGCTAGTCTCCCAGGCGTCTCCTACGAGCAGTACTTC
d_call: -
v_call: TRBV20-1
clone_size: -
j_call: TRBJ2-7

cdr3_aa: CASSAGSSGNTIYF
cdr3_nt: TGTGCCAGCAGTGCAGGTAGCTCTGGAAACACCATATATTTT
d_call: -
v_call: TRBV2
clone_size: -
j_call: TRBJ1-3

cdr3_aa: CAIRGTSGDTQYF
cdr3_nt: TGTGCCATCAGGGGGACTAGCGGGGATACGCAGTATTTT
d_call: TRBD2
v_call: TRBV10-3
clone_size: -
j_call: TRBJ2-3

cdr3_aa: CAIRQGTNQPQHF
cdr3_nt: TGTGCCATCAGACAGGGGACCAATCAGCCCCAGCATTTT
d_call: TRBD1
v_call: TRBV10-3
clone_size: -
j_call: TRBJ1-5

cdr3_aa: CASSSPRTGNYGYTF
cdr3_nt: TGTGCCAGCAGTTCCCCGCGGACAGGGAACTATGGCTACACCTTC
d_call: TRBD1
v_call: TRBV6-5
clone_size: -
j_call: TRBJ1-2

cdr3_aa: CASSLGVSGNTIYF
cdr3_nt: TGTGCCAGCAGTCTCGGGGTATCTGGAAACACCATATATTTT
d_call: -
v_call: TRBV27
clone_size: -
j_call: TRBJ1-3

cdr3_aa: CASSGTWHSYNEQFF
cdr3_nt: TGTGCCAGCAGCGGGACCTGGCACTCCTACAATGAGCAGTTCTTC
d_call: -
v_call: TRBV9
clone_size: -
j_call: TRBJ2-1

cdr3_aa: CASLGQGNTGELFF
cdr3_nt: TGTGCCAGTTTGGGACAGGGTAACACCGGGGAGCTGTTTTTT
d_call: TRBD1
v_call: TRBV6-5
clone_size: -
j_call: TRBJ2-2

cdr3_aa: CASSVTDRDEQYF
cdr3_nt: TGTGCCAGCAGTGTAACGGACAGGGACGAGCAGTACTTC
d_call: TRBD1
v_call: TRBV2
clone_size: -
j_call: TRBJ2-7

cdr3_aa: CASSHVRGKASNSPLHF
cdr3_nt: TGTGCCAGCAGCCACGTCAGGGGAAAGGCCAGCAATTCACCCCTCCACTTT
d_call: -
v_call: TRBV3-1/TRBV3-2
clone_size: few
j_call: TRBJ1-6

cdr3_aa: CAWRGQGYSPLHF
cdr3_nt: TGTGCCTGGAGGGGACAGGGGTATTCACCCCTCCACTTT
d_call: TRBD1
v_call: TRBV30
clone_size: -
j_call: TRBJ1-6

cdr3_aa: CAWSRGSPYEQYF
cdr3_nt: TGTGCCTGGAGTAGGGGGTCGCCCTACGAGCAGTACTTC
d_call: -
v_call: TRBV30
clone_size: -
j_call: TRBJ2-7

cdr3_aa: CASSHLTGEKLFF
cdr3_nt: TGCGCCAGCAGCCACTTGACAGGTGAAAAACTGTTTTTT
d_call: -
v_call: TRBV4-3
clone_size: -
j_call: TRBJ1-4

cdr3_aa: CAWSLGGDFNQPQHF
cdr3_nt: TGTGCCTGGAGTCTGGGTGGGGACTTCAATCAGCCCCAGCATTTT
d_call: -
v_call: TRBV30
clone_size: -
j_call: TRBJ1-5

cdr3_aa: CASTLDWQGRRGNEKLFF
cdr3_nt: TGTGCCAGCACCCTAGACTGGCAGGGGCGCAGAGGTAATGAAAAACTGTTTTTT
d_call: -
v_call: TRBV27
clone_size: -
j_call: TRBJ1-4